Listed below are T cell receptor beta chains from one sample, sequenced in a study of T cells after somatic rescue of genetic block. The table came from immunoSEQ multiplex PCR; TCRdb's copy has only in-frame clones and leaves some out. Among under 150,000 clones listed, around 90% were seen once. Material: peripheral blood mononuclear cells (PBMCs). Receptors were obtained from a woman aged 18 to 35. Both conserved end residues are part of each CDR3. The order of the fields is V gene, J gene, CDR3 protein.

>TRBV5-1|TRBJ1-2
CASSPPGGWYGYTF
>TRBV10-3|TRBJ1-5
CAIGEDRRDQPQHF
>TRBV29-1|TRBJ1-2
CSVNGGGGSYGYTF
>TRBV19|TRBJ2-1
CASRPTRTHEQFF
>TRBV20-1|TRBJ1-1
CSATTNTEAFF
>TRBV9|TRBJ1-1
CASSPGQVGNTEAFF
>TRBV7-2|TRBJ1-6
CASRGRESSYNSPLHF
>TRBV9|TRBJ1-2
CASSAVGGRGNYGYTF
>TRBV4-2|TRBJ2-5
CASSQVFDPTSWETQYF
>TRBV14|TRBJ1-2
CASSQGTGVDGYTF
>TRBV18|TRBJ1-6
CASSPLGQGQNSYNSPLHF
>TRBV7-9|TRBJ2-2
CASSLRALNTGELFF
>TRBV30|TRBJ1-5
CAWMGGTGNQPQHF
>TRBV30|TRBJ1-3
CAWSVHDYGNTIYF
>TRBV28|TRBJ2-7
CASSSGSSYEQYF
>TRBV10-3|TRBJ2-7
CAISRTDYEQYF
>TRBV30|TRBJ2-7
CAWSPGYISEQYF
>TRBV6-1|TRBJ2-1
CASSHRGNEQFF
>TRBV4-3|TRBJ1-3
CASSQGVVGGNTIYF
>TRBV19|TRBJ2-7
CASSPLPRGPYEQYF
>TRBV27|TRBJ1-2
CASSLGRGAGYTF
>TRBV7-9|TRBJ1-3
CASSSGGNGNTIYF
>TRBV5-6|TRBJ1-4
CASSLGEKLFF
>TRBV5-1|TRBJ1-1
CASSPLGRDDEAFF
>TRBV5-4|TRBJ2-3
CASSPGLAGGGDTQYF
>TRBV19|TRBJ1-5
CASSKNSNQPQHF
>TRBV7-2|TRBJ2-1
CASSLGRNNEQFF
>TRBV5-1|TRBJ2-7
CASSPPGLRSYEQYF
>TRBV19|TRBJ2-5
CASSRRGGLETQYF
>TRBV7-2|TRBJ2-1
CASSSRDYWNNEQFF
>TRBV5-1|TRBJ1-6
CASSLDGSSYNSPLHF
>TRBV5-1|TRBJ2-3
CASSVKTGTSYTDTQYF
>TRBV6-1|TRBJ1-1
CASSDPIGTEAFF
>TRBV7-2|TRBJ2-5
CASSLPGTARETQYF
>TRBV4-1|TRBJ1-3
CASSQVGTGGNTIYF
>TRBV2|TRBJ2-5
CASSRDRNKETQYF
>TRBV5-1|TRBJ2-7
CASSFHRPSSYEQYF
>TRBV9|TRBJ1-6
CASSPTGGSNSPLHF
>TRBV9|TRBJ2-1
CASSVDRGAAYNEQFF
>TRBV5-1|TRBJ2-5
CASSFGRGQGETQYF
>TRBV5-4|TRBJ2-1
CASSDPSGGSEQFF